This passage covers 28 T cell receptor beta chains from one sample sequenced in a study of cytomegalovirus exposure and HLA in healthy donors. PCR amplification relied on 60 Vbeta primers (plus 13 Jbeta primers). Data came from immunoSEQ multiplex PCR; TCRdb stores just in-frame clones and leaves some out. Its table records under 200,000 clones. The sequencing input was PBMCs. The receptor source for this set is a woman younger than 30 in good health and CMV-seropositive.

V usage is TRBV19 and J usage is TRBJ2-2, with 9 positions matching TRBD2. The CDR3 contains 20 residues. V trimming: 5 bases; J trimming: 4 bases; junction bases outside the gene matches: 20. CDR1 and CDR2 from the germline V gene are LNHDA and SQIVND (reference sequence). In DNA form, the CDR3 reads TGTGCCAGTAGTCTCTGGGCTAGCGGGAACCTGCTCCCGGGCACCGGGGAGCTGTTTTTT. Its translation is CASSLWASGNLLPGTGELFF.

The rearrangement links TRBV4-3 to TRBJ2-7, with 7 bases that match TRBD2. The ends lost 0 bases at V and 5 bases at J; junction bases unmatched: 10. Germline CDR1 and CDR2: LGHNA and YSLEER. This CDR3 is 16 amino acids long. CDR3 region: CASSQEYGGGSHEQYF. The DNA for the CDR3 is TGCGCCAGCAGCCAAGAGTATGGCGGGGGTAGCCACGAGCAGTACTTC.

J is TRBJ1-1 and V is TRBV7-3, with D perhaps TRBD1 (5 bases). Germline V gene data show CDR1 as SGHTA and CDR2 as FQGTGA. This CDR3 contains 13 residues. The germline V and J ends were trimmed by 4 bases and 5 bases, with 11 bases remaining between them. The CDR3 protein is CASSSKGLTEAFF. In DNA form, the CDR3 reads TGTGCCAGCAGCTCCAAGGGGTTGACTGAAGCTTTCTTT.

The rearrangement links TRBV9 to TRBJ2-1; TRBD1 matches 9 bases. Germline lookup yields CDR1 SGDLS and CDR2 YYNGEE. The junction had 4 bases not matched to a gene; V was cut back by 4 bases and J by 2 bases. This CDR3 contains 15 residues. CDR3 sequence reads: CASSKTGGAYNEQFF. CDR3 sequence (DNA): TGTGCCAGCAGCAAGACAGGGGGGGCCTACAATGAGCAGTTCTTC.

The V call is TRBV7-2, the J call TRBJ2-2; D uncertain. V dropped 5 bases and J dropped 2 bases, with 6 bases sitting between them. The CDR3 loop spans 13 amino acids. CDR1 and CDR2 from the germline V gene are SGHTA and FQGNSA. CDR3 DNA: TGTGCCAGCAGCCCGGGTAACACCGGGGAGCTGTTTTTT. As protein: CASSPGNTGELFF.

The chain has TRBV18 and TRBJ1-2; 8 positions agree with TRBD1. The length of the CDR3 is 15 residues. Losses at the gene ends were 3 bases for V and 5 bases for J; bases not matched to a gene: 8. Germline CDR1 reads KGHSH; CDR2 reads LQKENI. The CDR3 sequence: CASSPLGQGPYGYTF. The CDR3 DNA is TGTGCCAGCTCACCGCTCGGACAGGGACCTTATGGCTACACCTTC.

The chain couples TRBV7-9 to TRBJ2-2; a weak D match, TRBD1 (6 bases). The germline gives CDR1 SEHNR, CDR2 FQNEAQ (reference sequence). The ends were cut back, 3 bases at V and 6 bases at J, with 11 bases in the middle. The CDR3 covers 14 residues. The CDR3 reads CASSFGTPPGELFF. In DNA form, the CDR3 reads TGTGCCAGCAGCTTCGGGACACCCCCCGGGGAGCTGTTTTTT. Supplemented by reference TRBV7-9 and TRBJ2-2, the full variable domain reads DTGVSQNPRHKITKRGQNVTFRCDPISEHNRLYWYRQTLGQGPEFLTYFQNEAQLEKSRLLSDRFSAERPKGSFSTLEIQRTEQGDSAMYLCASSFGTPPGELFFGEGSRLTVL.

The chain combines TRBV2 with TRBJ2-1; 8 bases are shared with TRBD2. Germline V gives CDR1 SNHLY, CDR2 FYNNEI. The CDR3 loop spans 15 amino acids. V gave up 7 bases and J gave up 6 bases; unmatched junction bases: 11. For the CDR3, the DNA is TGTGCCAGCACCCCTTTTGCGGGGGGCTCCAATGAGCAGTTCTTC. Protein sequence: CASTPFAGGSNEQFF.

The chain couples TRBV4-1 to TRBJ2-1, with TRBD2 matching over 7 bases. In germline, CDR1 is MGHRA, CDR2 YSYEKL. V dropped 3 bases and J dropped 4; count of bases not matched to a gene: 15. The CDR3 runs to 18 residues. The CDR3 bases are TGCGCCAGCAGCCACGCGACTGGCGGGGGTCCCCGGTACAATGAGCAGTTCTTC. This gives the protein CASSHATGGGPRYNEQFF.

The CDR3 loop is CASSWGQIYGYTF. The CDR3 nucleotides are TGTGCCAGCAGCTGGGGACAGATCTATGGCTACACCTTC. This chain uses TRBV5-8 with TRBJ1-2, with 7 nucleotides matching TRBD1. J lost 4 bases, V lost 3 bases, and 3 bases had no gene match. CDR1 is SGHTS and CDR2 is YDEGEE in the germline V gene. CDR3 length equals 13 residues.

This chain links TRBV6-1 with TRBJ1-2; tentatively, D is TRBD1 (6 bases). Germline assignment: CDR1 MNHNS and CDR2 SASEGT. CDR3 length: 16 amino acids. Trimming stripped 3 bases from V and 6 bases from J, with 20 bases between. The CDR3 loop reads CASSDGQYLIPDGYTF. DNA of the CDR3: TGTGCCAGCAGTGATGGACAGTACCTAATTCCGGATGGCTACACCTTC.

The chain uses TRBV30 and TRBJ2-5; D uncertain. V lost 2 bases to trimming and J lost 9 bases, with 10 bases between them. This CDR3 is built from 11 residues. CDR1 GTSNPN and CDR2 SVGIG come from the germline V gene (reference sequence). The CDR3: CAWSPVQAQYF. The CDR3 DNA reads TGTGCCTGGAGTCCTGTCCAGGCCCAGTACTTC. Variable domain in full (rest from reference TRBV30 and TRBJ2-5): SQTIHQWPATLVQPVGSPLSLECTVEGTSNPNLYWYRQAAGRGLQLLFYSVGIGQISSEVPQNLSASRPQDRQFILSSKKLLLSDSGFYLCAWSPVQAQYFGPGTRLLVL.

The chain recombines TRBV13 with TRBJ1-1; possibly TRBD1 for D (5 bases). V was trimmed by 0 bases and J by 4 bases, leaving 9 bases between them. This CDR3 is 14 amino acids long. Germline V gene data show CDR1 as PRHDT and CDR2 as FYEKMQ (reference sequence). The CDR3 spells CASSLGRVSTEAFF. The CDR3 DNA follows: TGTGCCAGCAGCTTAGGCAGGGTGTCCACTGAAGCTTTCTTT.

The rearrangement uses TRBV5-1 and TRBJ2-7; D perhaps matches TRBD2 (5 bases). V was cut by 4 bases and J by 7 bases, with 12 bases left in between. The CDR3 is made up of 12 amino acids. The germline gives CDR1 SGHRS, CDR2 YFSETQ. CDR3 nucleotide sequence: TGCGCCAGCAGCGCAACCAGAGGGGAGCAGTACTTC. This gives the protein CASSATRGEQYF.

The chain combines TRBV15 with TRBJ2-2, with 9 nucleotides matching TRBD1. V shed 6 bases, J shed 1 base, and the junction held 3 bases outside the gene matches. CDR1 LNHNV and CDR2 YYDKDF come from the germline V gene (reference sequence). The CDR3 has 15 amino acids. The CDR3 DNA reads TGTGCCACCAGACCGACAGGGGGGAACACCGGGGAGCTGTTTTTT. This encodes CATRPTGGNTGELFF.

The CDR3 region is CASSQGCRGRCCYGYTF. The CDR3 DNA sequence: TGCGCCAGCAGTCAAGGATGCAGGGGGCGTTGCTGCTATGGCTACACCTTC. The V and J genes are TRBV23-1 and TRBJ1-2; TRBD1 agrees at 8 bases. TRBV23-1 counts as an open reading frame of uncertain function. V gave up 2 bases and J gave up 4 bases; unmatched junction bases: 12. The CDR3 sequence is 17 residues long.

V and J are TRBV19 and TRBJ2-1; 7 bases match TRBD2. Per the germline V gene, CDR1 is LNHDA and CDR2 is SQIVND (reference sequence). V shed 3 bases, J shed 7 bases, and the junction held 15 bases outside the gene matches. The CDR3 totals 17 residues. CDR3 DNA: TGTGCCAGTAGTATGGTGACAGCCCTGTGGGGGGGGAATGAGCAGTTCTTC. Its translation: CASSMVTALWGGNEQFF.

The chain combines TRBV5-1 with TRBJ2-5, with TRBD2 identical over 8 bases. The V segment lost 0 bases and the J segment 11 bases; nucleotides outside the gene matches: 6. Per the germline V gene, CDR1 is SGHRS and CDR2 is YFSETQ. This CDR3 spans 13 amino acids. The CDR3 is CASSLGTSPEQYF. CDR3 sequence (DNA): TGCGCCAGCAGCTTGGGGACTAGCCCAGAGCAGTACTTC. Filled out from reference TRBV5-1 and TRBJ2-5, the complete variable domain reads KAGVTQTPRYLIKTRGQQVTLSCSPISGHRSVSWYQQTPGQGLQFLFEYFSETQRNKGNFPGRFSGRQFSNSRSEMNVSTLELGDSALYLCASSLGTSPEQYFGPGTRLLVL.

The V call is TRBV4-1, the J call TRBJ2-5, with D perhaps matching TRBD1 (5 bases). V was cut by 4 bases and J by 3 bases, with 9 bases left in between. This CDR3 has 13 amino acids. CDR1 and CDR2 (germline): MGHRA, YSYEKL. The CDR3 sequence is CASSRRAEETQYF. The CDR3 DNA is TGCGCCAGCAGCCGCAGGGCCGAAGAGACCCAGTACTTC.

The CDR3 DNA follows: TGTGCCAGCAGTACGAGAGAGAACTATGGCTACACCTTC. Protein sequence: CASSTRENYGYTF. This chain connects TRBV6-5 to TRBJ1-2; D is unclear. CDR3 size: 13 residues. The germline V and J ends were trimmed by 5 bases and 2 bases, with 9 bases remaining between them. Germline V gene sequence: CDR1 MNHEY, CDR2 SVGAGI.

This sequence joins TRBV6-5 and TRBJ2-1; a possible D gene is TRBD2 (5 bases). Germline CDR1 and CDR2: MNHEY and SVGAGI. The V and J ends lost 6 bases and 3 bases respectively, with 12 bases between them. The CDR3 has 14 residues. The CDR3 is CASSPPRDYNEQFF. CDR3 bases: TGTGCCAGCAGCCCACCGAGGGACTACAATGAGCAGTTCTTC.

The V and J genes are TRBV6-6 and TRBJ1-2; 7 nucleotides match TRBD1. The CDR3 is made up of 13 amino acids. With V trimmed by 6 bases and J by 4 bases, 5 bases remained unmatched. Germline loops: CDR1 MNHNY, CDR2 SVGAGI (reference sequence). CDR3 sequence: CASRPGQSYGYTF. The DNA of the CDR3 is TGTGCCAGCAGGCCGGGACAGTCCTATGGCTACACCTTC.

V and J are TRBV18 and TRBJ1-1, with D hard to call. The CDR3 length is 14 residues. The germline V gene encodes CDR1 KGHSH and CDR2 LQKENI. Trimming took 2 bases from V and 3 from J, leaving 10 bases between them. The CDR3 loop is CASSPMSGYTEAFF. CDR3 DNA sequence: TGTGCCAGCTCACCAATGAGCGGTTACACTGAAGCTTTCTTT.

The chain has TRBV7-6 and TRBJ2-3; TRBD1 might be the D (6 bases). Germline V gene lookup returns CDR1 SGHVS and CDR2 FNYEAQ. Trimming stripped 0 bases from V and 4 bases from J, with 14 bases between. The CDR3 extends over 16 amino acids. Written as DNA, the CDR3 is TGTGCCAGCAGCTTAGCGGGCAGGGGATTGGCAGATACGCAGTATTTT. This codes for CASSLAGRGLADTQYF.

The V and J genes are TRBV5-6 and TRBJ1-4; D not resolved. Germline V gene data show CDR1 as SGHDT and CDR2 as YYEEEE. V lost 0 bases to trimming and J lost 8 bases, with 11 bases between them. The CDR3 has 14 residues. The chain's CDR3 is CASSLGTGREKLFF. DNA of the CDR3: TGTGCCAGCAGCTTGGGAACGGGTCGGGAAAAACTGTTTTTT.

This sequence joins TRBV9 and TRBJ2-3, with TRBD2 matching 14 bases. The CDR3 covers 18 residues. Losses at the gene ends were 3 bases for V and 0 bases for J; bases not matched to a gene: 6. Germline V gives CDR1 SGDLS, CDR2 YYNGEE. Here the CDR3 DNA reads TGTGCCAGCAGCGGGACTAGCGGGGGGTCAGCTAGCACAGATACGCAGTATTTT. Amino acids: CASSGTSGGSASTDTQYF.

This chain connects TRBV27 to TRBJ2-5; tentative D call: TRBD2 (6 bases). The germline CDR1 and CDR2 sequences are MNHEY and SMNVEV (reference sequence). V dropped 6 bases and J dropped 5 bases, with 16 bases sitting between them. The CDR3 length is 14 residues. CDR3 coding DNA: TGTGCCAGCAGGGACCAGGGAGGCGGCGAGACCCAGTACTTC. Translated: CASRDQGGGETQYF.

The V call is TRBV25-1, the J call TRBJ2-2; D is uncertain. The CDR3 has 11 amino acids. Per the germline V gene, CDR1 is MGHDK and CDR2 is SYGVNS. V was trimmed by 7 bases and J by 7 bases, leaving 7 bases between them. The CDR3 region is CASMAHGELFF. For the CDR3, the DNA is TGTGCCAGCATGGCTCACGGGGAGCTGTTTTTT.